This T cell receptor beta chain was found in a study of blood T cell dynamics during melanoma immunotherapy. Produced via immunoSEQ multiplex PCR; TCRdb's table is partial and in-frame only. The profile shows some 5,600 clones, about 90% of them singletons. Per the germline V gene, CDR1 is LGHNA and CDR2 is YNFKEQ. V was trimmed by 4 bases and J by 4 bases, leaving 23 bases between them. CDR3 length equals 18 residues. Stated time point: pre-treatment baseline. This TCR derives from a human donor with melanoma. The genes are TRBV4-2 and TRBJ1-5, with a weak D call TRBD1 (6 bases). The sequencing here drew on blood, taken from a patient treated with checkpoint blockade. This CDR3 is CASSLNTRGGSRNQPQHF. The CDR3 bases are TGTGCCAGCAGCCTTAACACTCGAGGGGGGTCCCGGAATCAGCCCCAGCATTTT.